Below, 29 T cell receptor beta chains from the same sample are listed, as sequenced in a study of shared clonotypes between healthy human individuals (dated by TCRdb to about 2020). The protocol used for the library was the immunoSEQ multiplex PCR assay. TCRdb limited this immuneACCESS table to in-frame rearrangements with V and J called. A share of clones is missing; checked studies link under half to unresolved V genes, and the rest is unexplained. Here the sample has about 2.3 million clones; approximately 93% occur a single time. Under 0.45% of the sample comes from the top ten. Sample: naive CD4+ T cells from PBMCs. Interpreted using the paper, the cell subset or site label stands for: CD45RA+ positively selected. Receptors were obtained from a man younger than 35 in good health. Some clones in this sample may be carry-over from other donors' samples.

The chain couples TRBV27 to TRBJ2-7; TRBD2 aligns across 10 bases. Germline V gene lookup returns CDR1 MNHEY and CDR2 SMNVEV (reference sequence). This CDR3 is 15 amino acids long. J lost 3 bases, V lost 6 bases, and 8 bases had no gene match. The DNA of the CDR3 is TGTGCCAGCAGGGTACCGGCTAGCGGGAGCTACGAGCAGTACTTC. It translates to CASRVPASGSYEQYF.

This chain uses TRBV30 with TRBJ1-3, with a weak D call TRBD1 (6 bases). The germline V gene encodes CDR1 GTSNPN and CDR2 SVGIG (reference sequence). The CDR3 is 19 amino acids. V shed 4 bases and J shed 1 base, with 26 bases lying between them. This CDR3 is CAWTPWGPPRHRSGNTIYF. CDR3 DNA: TGTGCCTGGACTCCTTGGGGGCCACCTAGACATCGTTCTGGAAACACCATATATTTT.

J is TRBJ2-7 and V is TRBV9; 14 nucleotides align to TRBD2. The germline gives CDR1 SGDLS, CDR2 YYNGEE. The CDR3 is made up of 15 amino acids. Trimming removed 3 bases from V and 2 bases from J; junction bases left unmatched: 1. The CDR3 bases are TGTGCCAGCAGCGGACTAGCGGGAGGGACCTACGAGCAGTACTTC. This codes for CASSGLAGGTYEQYF.

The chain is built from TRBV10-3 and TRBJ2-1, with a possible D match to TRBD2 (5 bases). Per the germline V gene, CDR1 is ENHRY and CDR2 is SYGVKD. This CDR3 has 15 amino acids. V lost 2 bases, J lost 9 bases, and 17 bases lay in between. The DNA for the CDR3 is TGTGCCATCAGTGAGGGCGGTGGGAGAAGAGGTGAGCAGTTCTTC. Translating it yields CAISEGGGRRGEQFF.

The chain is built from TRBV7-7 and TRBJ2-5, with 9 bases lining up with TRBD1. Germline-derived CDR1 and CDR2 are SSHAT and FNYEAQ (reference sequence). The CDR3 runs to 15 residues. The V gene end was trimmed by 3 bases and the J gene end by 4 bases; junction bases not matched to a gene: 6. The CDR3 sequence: CASSLGQGLGETQYF. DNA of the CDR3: TGTGCCAGCAGCTTGGGACAGGGTCTGGGAGAGACCCAGTACTTC.

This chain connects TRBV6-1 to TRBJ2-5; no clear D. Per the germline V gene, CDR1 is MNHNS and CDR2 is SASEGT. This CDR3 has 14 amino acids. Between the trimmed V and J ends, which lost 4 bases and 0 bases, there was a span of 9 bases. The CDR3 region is CASSGSWYQETQYF. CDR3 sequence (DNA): TGTGCCAGCAGTGGATCGTGGTACCAAGAGACCCAGTACTTC.

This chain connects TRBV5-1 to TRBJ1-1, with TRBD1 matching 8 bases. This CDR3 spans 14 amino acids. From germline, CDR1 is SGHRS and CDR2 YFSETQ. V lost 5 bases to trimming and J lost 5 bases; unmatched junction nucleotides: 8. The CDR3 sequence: CASRAGTGWTEAFF. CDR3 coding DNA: TGCGCCAGCAGAGCCGGGACAGGATGGACTGAAGCTTTCTTT.

CDR3 nucleotide sequence: TGTGCCAGCGGCCCTCCGGTGAAGCAGTACTTC. It is translated as CASGPPVKQYF. This chain uses TRBV6-6 with TRBJ2-7; D ambiguous. The CDR3 loop spans 11 amino acids. Germline V gene lookup returns CDR1 MNHNY and CDR2 SVGAGI (reference sequence). Trimming stripped 8 bases from V and 8 bases from J, with 13 bases between.

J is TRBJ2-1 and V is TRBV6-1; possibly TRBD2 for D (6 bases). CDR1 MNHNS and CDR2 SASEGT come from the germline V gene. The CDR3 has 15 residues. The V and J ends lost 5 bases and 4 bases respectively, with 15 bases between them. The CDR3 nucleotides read TGTGCCAGCAGTATTCAGAGCGGGTTTTACAATGAGCAGTTCTTC. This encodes CASSIQSGFYNEQFF.

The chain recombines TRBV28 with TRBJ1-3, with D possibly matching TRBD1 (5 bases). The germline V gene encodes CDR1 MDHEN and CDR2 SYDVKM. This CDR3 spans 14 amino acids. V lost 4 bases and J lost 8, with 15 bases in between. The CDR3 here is CASSWTFSADTIYF. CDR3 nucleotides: TGTGCCAGCAGTTGGACATTTTCGGCGGACACCATATATTTT.

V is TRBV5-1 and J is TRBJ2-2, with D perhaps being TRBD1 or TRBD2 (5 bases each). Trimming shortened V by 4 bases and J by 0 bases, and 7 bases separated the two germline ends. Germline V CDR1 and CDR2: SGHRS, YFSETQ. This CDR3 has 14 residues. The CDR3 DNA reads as TGCGCCAGCAGCGGGACCTCGAACACCGGGGAGCTGTTTTTT. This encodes CASSGTSNTGELFF. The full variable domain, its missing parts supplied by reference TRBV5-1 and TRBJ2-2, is KAGVTQTPRYLIKTRGQQVTLSCSPISGHRSVSWYQQTPGQGLQFLFEYFSETQRNKGNFPGRFSGRQFSNSRSEMNVSTLELGDSALYLCASSGTSNTGELFFGEGSRLTVL.

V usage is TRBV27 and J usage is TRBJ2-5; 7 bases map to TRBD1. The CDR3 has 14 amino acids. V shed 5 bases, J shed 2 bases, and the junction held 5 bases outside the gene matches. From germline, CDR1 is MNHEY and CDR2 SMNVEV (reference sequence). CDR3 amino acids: CASSPGTVQETQYF. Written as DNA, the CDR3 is TGTGCCAGCAGTCCCGGGACAGTACAAGAGACCCAGTACTTC.

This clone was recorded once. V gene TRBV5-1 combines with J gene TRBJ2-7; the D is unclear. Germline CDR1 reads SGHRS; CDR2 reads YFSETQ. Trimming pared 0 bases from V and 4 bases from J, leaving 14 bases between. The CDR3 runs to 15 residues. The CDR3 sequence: CASSLDPVGEYEQYF. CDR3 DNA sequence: TGCGCCAGCAGCTTGGACCCGGTCGGTGAATACGAGCAGTACTTC.

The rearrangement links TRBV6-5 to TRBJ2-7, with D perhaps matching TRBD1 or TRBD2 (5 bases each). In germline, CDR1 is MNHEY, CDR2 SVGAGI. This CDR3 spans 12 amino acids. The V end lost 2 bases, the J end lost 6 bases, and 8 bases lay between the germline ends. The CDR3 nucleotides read TGTGCCAGCAGTTACGGGACGGGCGAGCAGTACTTC. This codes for CASSYGTGEQYF.

The DNA for the CDR3 is TGTGCCAGCAGCCCTTATTCAGGAATGATGGAGACCCAGTACTTC. Its protein is CASSPYSGMMETQYF. The rearrangement links TRBV28 to TRBJ2-5; D gene unclear. V dropped 6 bases and J dropped 5 bases, with 19 bases sitting between them. CDR1 is MDHEN, CDR2 SYDVKM, per germline. This CDR3 spans 15 amino acids. The complete variable domain, with remaining parts taken from reference TRBV28 and TRBJ2-5, reads DVKVTQSSRYLVKRTGEKVFLECVQDMDHENMFWYRQDPGLGLRLIYFSYDVKMKEKGDIPEGYSVSREKKERFSLILESASTNQTSMYLCASSPYSGMMETQYFGPGTRLLVL.

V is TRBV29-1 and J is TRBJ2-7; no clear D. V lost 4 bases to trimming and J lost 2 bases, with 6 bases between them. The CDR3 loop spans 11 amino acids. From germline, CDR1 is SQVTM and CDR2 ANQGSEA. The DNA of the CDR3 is TGCAGCGTTGGAGTAACCTACGAGCAGTACTTC. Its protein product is CSVGVTYEQYF.

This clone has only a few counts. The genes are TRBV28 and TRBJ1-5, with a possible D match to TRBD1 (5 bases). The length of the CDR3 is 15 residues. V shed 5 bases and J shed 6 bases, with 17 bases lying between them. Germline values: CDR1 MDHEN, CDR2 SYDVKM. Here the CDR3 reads CASSLATVGRQPQHF. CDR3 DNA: TGTGCCAGCAGTCTAGCGACGGTGGGGCGTCAGCCCCAGCATTTT.

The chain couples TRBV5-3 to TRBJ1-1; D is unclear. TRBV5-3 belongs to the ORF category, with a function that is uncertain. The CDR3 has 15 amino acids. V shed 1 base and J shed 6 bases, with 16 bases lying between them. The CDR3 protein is CARSLCGMGGPEAFF. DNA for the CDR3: TGTGCCAGAAGCTTGTGCGGGATGGGTGGGCCTGAAGCTTTCTTT.

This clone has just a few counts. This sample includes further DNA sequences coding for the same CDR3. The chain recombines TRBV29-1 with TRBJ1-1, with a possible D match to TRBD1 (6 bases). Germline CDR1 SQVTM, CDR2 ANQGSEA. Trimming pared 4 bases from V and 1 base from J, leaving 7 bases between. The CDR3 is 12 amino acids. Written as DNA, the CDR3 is TGCAGCGTTGCAGGGGCGAACACTGAAGCTTTCTTT. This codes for CSVAGANTEAFF.

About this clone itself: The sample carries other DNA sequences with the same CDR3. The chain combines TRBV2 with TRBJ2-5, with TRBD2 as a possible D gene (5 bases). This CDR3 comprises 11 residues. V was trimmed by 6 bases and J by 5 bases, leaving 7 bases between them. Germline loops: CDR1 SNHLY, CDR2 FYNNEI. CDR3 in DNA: TGTGCCAGCAGCGGCGGGGAGACCCAGTACTTC. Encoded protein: CASSGGETQYF.

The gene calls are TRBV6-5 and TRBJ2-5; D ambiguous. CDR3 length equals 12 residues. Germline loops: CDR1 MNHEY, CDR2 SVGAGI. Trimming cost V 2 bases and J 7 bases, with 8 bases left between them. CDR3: CASSYQKGTQYF. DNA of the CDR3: TGTGCCAGCAGTTACCAGAAAGGGACCCAGTACTTC.

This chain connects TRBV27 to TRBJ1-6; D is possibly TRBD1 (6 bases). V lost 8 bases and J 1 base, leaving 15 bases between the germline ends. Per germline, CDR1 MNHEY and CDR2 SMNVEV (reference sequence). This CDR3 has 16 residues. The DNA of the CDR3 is TGTGCCAGCCGAGTGGGGGGCGTTTCCTATAATTCACCCCTCCACTTT. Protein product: CASRVGGVSYNSPLHF.

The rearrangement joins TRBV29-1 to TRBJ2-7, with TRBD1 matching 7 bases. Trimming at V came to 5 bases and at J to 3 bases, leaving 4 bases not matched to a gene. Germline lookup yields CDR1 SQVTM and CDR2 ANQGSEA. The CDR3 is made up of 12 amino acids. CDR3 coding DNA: TGCAGCGTTCCAACAGGGGTCTACGAGCAGTACTTC. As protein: CSVPTGVYEQYF.

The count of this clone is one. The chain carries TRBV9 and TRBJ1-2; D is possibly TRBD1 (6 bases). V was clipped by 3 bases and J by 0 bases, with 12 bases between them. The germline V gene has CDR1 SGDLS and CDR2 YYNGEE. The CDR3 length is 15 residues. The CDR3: CASSAHRDSNYGYTF. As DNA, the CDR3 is TGTGCCAGCAGCGCTCACAGGGATTCTAACTATGGCTACACCTTC.

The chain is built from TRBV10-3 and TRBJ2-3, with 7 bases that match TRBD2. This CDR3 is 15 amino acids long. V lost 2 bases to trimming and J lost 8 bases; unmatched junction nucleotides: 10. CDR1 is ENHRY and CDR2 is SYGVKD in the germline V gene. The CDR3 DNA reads TGTGCCATCAGTGAGCCACGGGACTACGGGGGTACGCAGTATTTT. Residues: CAISEPRDYGGTQYF.

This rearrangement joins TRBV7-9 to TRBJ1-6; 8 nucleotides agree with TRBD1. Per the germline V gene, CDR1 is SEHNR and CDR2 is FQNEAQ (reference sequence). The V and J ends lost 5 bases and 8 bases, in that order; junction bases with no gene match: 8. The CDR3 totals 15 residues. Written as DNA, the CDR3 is TGTGCCAGCAGCCTGGGACCGACAGGGGATTCACCCCTCCACTTT. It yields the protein CASSLGPTGDSPLHF.

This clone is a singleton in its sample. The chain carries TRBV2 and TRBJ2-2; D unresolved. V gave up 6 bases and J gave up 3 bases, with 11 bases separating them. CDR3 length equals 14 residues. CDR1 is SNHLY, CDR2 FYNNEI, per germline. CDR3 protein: CASRPPRDTGELFF. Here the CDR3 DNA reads TGTGCCAGCAGACCTCCACGGGACACCGGGGAGCTGTTTTTT.

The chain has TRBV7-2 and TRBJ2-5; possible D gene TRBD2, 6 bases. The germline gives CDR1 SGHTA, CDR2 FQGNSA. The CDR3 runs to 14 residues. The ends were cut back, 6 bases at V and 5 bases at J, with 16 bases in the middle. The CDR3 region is CASSPQTGGETQYF. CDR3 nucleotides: TGTGCCAGCAGTCCGCAAACTGGGGGGGAGACCCAGTACTTC.

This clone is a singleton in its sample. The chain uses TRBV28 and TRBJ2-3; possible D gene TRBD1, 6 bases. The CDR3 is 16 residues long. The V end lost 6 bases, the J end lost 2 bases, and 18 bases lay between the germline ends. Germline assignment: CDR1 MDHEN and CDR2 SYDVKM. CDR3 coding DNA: TGTGCCAGCAGCCTCACAGGGCGAGGGGCCACAGATACGCAGTATTTT. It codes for CASSLTGRGATDTQYF.